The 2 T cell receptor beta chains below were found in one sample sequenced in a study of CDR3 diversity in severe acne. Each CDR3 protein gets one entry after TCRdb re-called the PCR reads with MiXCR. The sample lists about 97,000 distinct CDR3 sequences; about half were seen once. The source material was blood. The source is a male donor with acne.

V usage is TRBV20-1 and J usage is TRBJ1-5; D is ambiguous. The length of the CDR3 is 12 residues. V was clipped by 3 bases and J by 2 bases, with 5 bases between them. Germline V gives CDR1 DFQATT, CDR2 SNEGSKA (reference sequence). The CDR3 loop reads CSASSGNQPQHF. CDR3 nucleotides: TGCAGTGCTAGCAGTGGCAATCAGCCCCAGCATTTT.

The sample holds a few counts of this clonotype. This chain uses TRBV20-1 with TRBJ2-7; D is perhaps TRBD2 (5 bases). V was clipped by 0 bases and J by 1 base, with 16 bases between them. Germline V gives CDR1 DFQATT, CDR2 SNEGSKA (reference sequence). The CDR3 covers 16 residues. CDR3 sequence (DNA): TGCAGTGCTAGAGATCTTGCCGGACTGGGTTCCTACGAGCAGTACTTC. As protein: CSARDLAGLGSYEQYF.